This passage covers 9 T cell receptor beta chains from one sample sequenced in a study of T cells expressing NK-cell markers. Following a re-call of the 5' RACE reads, TCRdb has one entry per CDR3 protein and lacks DNA. This sample's clone table lists about 170,000 distinct CDR3 sequences. Sequenced input: blood T cells: a sorted CD56 or NKG2C T cell subset, CD4+ or CD8+ T cells, or bulk PBMC T cells (not recorded which). These receptors came from a man aged 18 to 69 in good health.

The chain's CDR3 is CASSRGYNEQFF. This chain links TRBV7-8 with TRBJ2-1. CDR1 is SGHVS and CDR2 is FQNEAQ in the germline V gene. The CDR3 consists of 12 residues.

This clonotype counts as medium-sized (0.01 to 0.1%) by frequency. The V gene is TRBV9, the J gene TRBJ2-2; TCRdb gives TRBD2 as the D gene, but with no DNA this cannot be confirmed. CDR1 is SGDLS, CDR2 YYNGEE, per germline. The length of the CDR3 is 16 residues. The CDR3 region is CASSVVGGSLTGELFF. Supplemented by reference TRBV9 and TRBJ2-2, the full variable domain reads DSGVTQTPKHLITATGQRVTLRCSPRSGDLSVYWYQQSLDQGLQFLIQYYNGEERAKGNILERFSAQQFPDLHSELNLSSLELGDSALYFCASSVVGGSLTGELFFGEGSRLTVL.

CDR3 protein: CASSQGSETQYF. The chain carries TRBV6-1 and TRBJ2-5; lacking DNA, the TRBD1 call made by TCRdb goes unchecked. CDR3 length equals 12 residues. CDR1 is MNHNS, CDR2 SASEGT, per germline.

CDR3 protein: CASSARGGSNEQYF. J is TRBJ2-7 and V is TRBV9; TCRdb's D gene call, TRBD2, goes unchecked for lack of DNA. The CDR3 consists of 14 residues. Germline V lookup: CDR1 SGDLS, CDR2 YYNGEE.

The chain links TRBV15 to TRBJ2-6. Germline V gene lookup returns CDR1 LNHNV and CDR2 YYDKDF (reference sequence). CDR3 length: 16 amino acids. CDR3 sequence: CATSRLGVNGANVLTF. The full variable domain, its missing parts supplied by reference TRBV15 and TRBJ2-6, is DAMVIQNPRYQVTQFGKPVTLSCSQTLNHNVMYWYQQKSSQAPKLLFHYYDKDFNNEADTPDNFQSRRPNTSFCFLDIRSPGLGDTAMYLCATSRLGVNGANVLTFGAGSRLTVL.

This chain joins TRBV6-1 and TRBJ2-2; lacking DNA, the TRBD1 call made by TCRdb goes unchecked. The CDR3 length is 17 residues. Germline V gene data show CDR1 as MNHNS and CDR2 as SASEGT. The CDR3 protein is CASHPGQGLLNTGELFF.

The chain has TRBV6-4 and TRBJ2-3; TCRdb proposes TRBD1, but this gene call is untestable without DNA. Per germline, CDR1 MRHNA and CDR2 SNTAGT. The CDR3 totals 15 residues. CDR3 sequence: CASSPGTGDTDTQYF.

The J gene is TRBJ1-2, the V gene TRBV20-1. CDR1 and CDR2 from the germline V gene are DFQATT and SNEGSKA (reference sequence). The CDR3 loop spans 11 amino acids. CDR3: CSASMVYGYTF.

The chain combines TRBV5-6 with TRBJ2-6; TCRdb's D call, TRBD1, is unchecked because there is no DNA. Germline loops: CDR1 SGHDT, CDR2 YYEEEE. The CDR3 totals 15 residues. The CDR3 spells CASSLGTGRANVLTF.